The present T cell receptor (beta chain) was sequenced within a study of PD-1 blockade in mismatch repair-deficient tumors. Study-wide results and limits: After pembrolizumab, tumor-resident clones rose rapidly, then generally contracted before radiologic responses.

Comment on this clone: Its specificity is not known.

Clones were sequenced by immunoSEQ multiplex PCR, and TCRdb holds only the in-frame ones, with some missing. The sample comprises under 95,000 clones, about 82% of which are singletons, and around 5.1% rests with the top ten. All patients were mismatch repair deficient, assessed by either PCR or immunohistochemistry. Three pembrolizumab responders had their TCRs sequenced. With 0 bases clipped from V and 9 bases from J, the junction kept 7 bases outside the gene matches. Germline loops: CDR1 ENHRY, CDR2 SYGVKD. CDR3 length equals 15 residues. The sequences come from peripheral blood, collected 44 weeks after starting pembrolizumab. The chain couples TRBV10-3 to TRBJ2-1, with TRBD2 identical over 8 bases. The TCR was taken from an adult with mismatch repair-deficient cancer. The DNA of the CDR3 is TGTGCCATCAGTGAGTCGATAGGTAGCGGGGCTGAGCAGTTCTTC. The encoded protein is CAISESIGSGAEQFF.